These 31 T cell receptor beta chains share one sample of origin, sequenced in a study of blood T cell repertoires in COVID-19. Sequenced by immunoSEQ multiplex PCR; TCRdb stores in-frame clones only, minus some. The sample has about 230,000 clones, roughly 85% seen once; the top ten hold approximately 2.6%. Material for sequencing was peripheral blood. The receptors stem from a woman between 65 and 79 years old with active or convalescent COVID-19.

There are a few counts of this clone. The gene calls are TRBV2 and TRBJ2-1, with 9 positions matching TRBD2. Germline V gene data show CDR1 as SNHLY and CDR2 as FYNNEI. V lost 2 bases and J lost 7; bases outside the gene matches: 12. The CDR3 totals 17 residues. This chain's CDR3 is CASSELAGIPPRNEQFF. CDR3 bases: TGTGCCAGCAGTGAACTAGCGGGGATACCGCCGAGGAATGAGCAGTTCTTC.

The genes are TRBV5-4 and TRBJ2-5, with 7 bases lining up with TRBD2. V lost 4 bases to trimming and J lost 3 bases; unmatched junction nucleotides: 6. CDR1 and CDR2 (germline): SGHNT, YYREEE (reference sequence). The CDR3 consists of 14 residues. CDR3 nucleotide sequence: TGTGCCAGCAGCCATCCTAGCGGAGAAGAGACCCAGTACTTC. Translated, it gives CASSHPSGEETQYF.

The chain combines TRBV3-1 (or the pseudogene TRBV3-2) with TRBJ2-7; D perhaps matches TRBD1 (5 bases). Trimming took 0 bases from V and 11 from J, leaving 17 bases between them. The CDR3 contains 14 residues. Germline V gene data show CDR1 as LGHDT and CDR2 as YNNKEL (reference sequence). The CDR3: CASSQDGHHQREYF. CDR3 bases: TGTGCCAGCAGCCAAGATGGACACCATCAAAGGGAGTACTTC.

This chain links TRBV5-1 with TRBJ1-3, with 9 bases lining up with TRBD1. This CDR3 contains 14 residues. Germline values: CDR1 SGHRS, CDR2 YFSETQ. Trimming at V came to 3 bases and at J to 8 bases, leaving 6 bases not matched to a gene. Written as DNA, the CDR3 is TGCGCCAGCAGCTATGGACAGGGGTTAGACACCATATATTTT. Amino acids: CASSYGQGLDTIYF.

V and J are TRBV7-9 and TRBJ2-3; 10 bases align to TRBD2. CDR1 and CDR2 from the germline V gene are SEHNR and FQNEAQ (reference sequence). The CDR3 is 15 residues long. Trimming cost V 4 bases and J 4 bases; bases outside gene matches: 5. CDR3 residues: CASSSTSGGADTQYF. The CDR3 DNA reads TGTGCCAGCAGCTCCACGAGCGGGGGGGCAGATACGCAGTATTTT.

CDR3 DNA sequence: TGCAGTGCTAGTCGGCAGGTCCTCAATCAGCCCCAGCATTTT. Protein: CSASRQVLNQPQHF. This sequence joins TRBV20-1 and TRBJ1-5; D ambiguous. The V gene lost 3 bases and the J gene lost 3 bases, with 12 bases spanning the gap. This CDR3 has 14 residues. Per germline, CDR1 DFQATT and CDR2 SNEGSKA (reference sequence).

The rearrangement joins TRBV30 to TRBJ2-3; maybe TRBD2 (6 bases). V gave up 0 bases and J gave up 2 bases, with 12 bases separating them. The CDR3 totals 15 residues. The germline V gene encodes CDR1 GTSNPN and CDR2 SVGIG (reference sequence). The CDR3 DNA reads TGTGCCTGGAGTGTCGCGGGACGGACCACAGATACGCAGTATTTT. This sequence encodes CAWSVAGRTTDTQYF.

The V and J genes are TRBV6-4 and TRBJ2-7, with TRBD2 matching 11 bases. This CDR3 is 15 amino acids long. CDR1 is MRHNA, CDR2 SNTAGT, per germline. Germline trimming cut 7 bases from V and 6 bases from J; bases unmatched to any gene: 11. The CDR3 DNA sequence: TGTGCCAGCATCTCGCTAACTAGCGGGAGATCCGAGCAGTACTTC. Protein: CASISLTSGRSEQYF.

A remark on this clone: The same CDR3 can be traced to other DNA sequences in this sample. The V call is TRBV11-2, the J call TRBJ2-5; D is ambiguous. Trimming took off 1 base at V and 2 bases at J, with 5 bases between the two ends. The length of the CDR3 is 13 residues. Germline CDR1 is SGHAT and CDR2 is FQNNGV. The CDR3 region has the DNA TGTGCCAGCAGCTTAGGTCGGCAAGAGACCCAGTACTTC. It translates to CASSLGRQETQYF.

Written as DNA, the CDR3 is TGTGCCAGCATCCCGGACAGTAACACTGAAGCTTTCTTT. It yields the protein CASIPDSNTEAFF. This chain links TRBV12-3 or TRBV12-4 with TRBJ1-1; the D gene is possibly TRBD1 (6 bases). V lost 7 bases and J 2 bases, leaving 11 bases between the germline ends. The CDR3 runs 13 residues.

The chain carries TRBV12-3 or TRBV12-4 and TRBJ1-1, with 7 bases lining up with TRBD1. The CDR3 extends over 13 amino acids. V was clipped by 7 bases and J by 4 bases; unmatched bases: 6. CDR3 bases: TGTGCCAGCATCAGGGGGAGGTTCACTGAAGCTTTCTTT. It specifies CASIRGRFTEAFF.

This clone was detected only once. The CDR3: CASSLTGISYNEQFF. The CDR3 DNA reads as TGCGCCAGCAGCCTGACAGGAATCTCCTACAATGAGCAGTTCTTC. The chain joins TRBV5-1 to TRBJ2-1; D may be TRBD1 (6 bases). V was clipped by 4 bases and J by 0 bases, with 11 bases between them. The CDR3 has 15 amino acids. The V gene's germline CDR1 is SGHRS and CDR2 YFSETQ.

In nucleotides, the CDR3 is TGTGCCAGCTCAAACGCCCGGGTAGCCGGAGAGACCCAGTACTTC. Residues: CASSNARVAGETQYF. The genes are TRBV18 and TRBJ2-5; no definite D call. Germline values: CDR1 KGHSH, CDR2 LQKENI. The V end was cut by 5 bases, the J end by 4 bases, with 17 bases between. CDR3 length: 15 amino acids.

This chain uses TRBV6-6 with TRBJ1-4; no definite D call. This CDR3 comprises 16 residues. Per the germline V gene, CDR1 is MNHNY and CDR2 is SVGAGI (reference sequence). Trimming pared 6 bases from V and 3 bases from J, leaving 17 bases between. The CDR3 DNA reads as TGTGCCAGCAGACCCGGTGGGAGGGCGGCTAATGAAAAACTGTTTTTT. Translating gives CASRPGGRAANEKLFF.

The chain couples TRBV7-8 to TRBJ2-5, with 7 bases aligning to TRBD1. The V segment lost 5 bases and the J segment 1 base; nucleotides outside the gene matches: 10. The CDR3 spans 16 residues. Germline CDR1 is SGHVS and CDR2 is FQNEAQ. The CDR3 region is CASSEPLTGFQETQYF. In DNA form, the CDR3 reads TGTGCCAGCAGCGAGCCCTTGACAGGGTTCCAAGAGACCCAGTACTTC.

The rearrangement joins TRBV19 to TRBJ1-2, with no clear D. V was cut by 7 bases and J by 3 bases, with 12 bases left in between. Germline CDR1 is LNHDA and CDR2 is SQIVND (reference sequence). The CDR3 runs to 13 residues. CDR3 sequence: CASTRYGDYGYTF. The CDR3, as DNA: TGTGCCAGTACCCGATACGGGGACTATGGCTACACCTTC.

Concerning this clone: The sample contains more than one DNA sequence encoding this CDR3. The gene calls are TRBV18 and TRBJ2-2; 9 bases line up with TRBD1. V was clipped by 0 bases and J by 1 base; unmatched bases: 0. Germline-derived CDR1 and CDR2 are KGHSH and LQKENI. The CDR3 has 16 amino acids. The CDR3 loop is CASSPPGQGNTGELFF. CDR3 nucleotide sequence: TGTGCCAGCTCACCACCGGGACAGGGGAACACCGGGGAGCTGTTTTTT. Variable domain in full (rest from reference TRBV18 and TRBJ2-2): NAGVMQNPRHLVRRRGQEARLRCSPMKGHSHVYWYRQLPEEGLKFMVYLQKENIIDESGMPKERFSAEFPKEGPSILRIQQVVRGDSAAYFCASSPPGQGNTGELFFGEGSRLTVL.

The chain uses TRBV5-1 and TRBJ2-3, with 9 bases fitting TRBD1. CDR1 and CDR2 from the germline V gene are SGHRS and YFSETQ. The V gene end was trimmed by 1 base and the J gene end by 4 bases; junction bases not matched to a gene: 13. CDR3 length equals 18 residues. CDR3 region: CASSLLPVGTGSSDTQYF. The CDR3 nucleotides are TGCGCCAGCAGCTTGTTACCGGTGGGGACAGGGTCATCAGATACGCAGTATTTT.

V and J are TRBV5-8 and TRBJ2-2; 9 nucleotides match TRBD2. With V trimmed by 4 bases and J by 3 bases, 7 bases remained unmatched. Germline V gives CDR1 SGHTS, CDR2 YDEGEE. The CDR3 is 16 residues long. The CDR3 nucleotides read TGTGCCAGCAGCCCAAGACTAGCGGATTACACCGGGGAGCTGTTTTTT. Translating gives CASSPRLADYTGELFF.

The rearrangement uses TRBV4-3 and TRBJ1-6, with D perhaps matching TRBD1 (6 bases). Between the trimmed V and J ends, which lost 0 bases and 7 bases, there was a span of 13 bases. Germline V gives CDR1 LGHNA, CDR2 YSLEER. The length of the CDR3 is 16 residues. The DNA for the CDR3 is TGCGCCAGCAGCCAAGATCAGGGGAGAAAGAATTCACCCCTCCACTTT. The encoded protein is CASSQDQGRKNSPLHF.

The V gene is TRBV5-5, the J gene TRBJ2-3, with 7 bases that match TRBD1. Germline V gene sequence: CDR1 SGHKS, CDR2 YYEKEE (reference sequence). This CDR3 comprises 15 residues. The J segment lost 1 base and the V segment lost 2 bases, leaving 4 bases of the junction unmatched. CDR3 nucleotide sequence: TGTGCCAGCAGCTTCAGGGACAGCCGCACAGATACGCAGTATTTT. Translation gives CASSFRDSRTDTQYF. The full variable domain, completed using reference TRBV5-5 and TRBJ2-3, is DAGVTQSPTHLIKTRGQQVTLRCSPISGHKSVSWYQQVLGQGPQFIFQYYEKEERGRGNFPDRFSARQFPNYSSELNVNALLLGDSALYLCASSFRDSRTDTQYFGPGTRLTVL.

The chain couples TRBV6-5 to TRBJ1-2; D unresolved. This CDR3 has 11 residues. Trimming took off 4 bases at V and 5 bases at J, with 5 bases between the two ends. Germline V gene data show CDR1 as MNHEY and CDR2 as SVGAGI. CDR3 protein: CASSSSYGYTF. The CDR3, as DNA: TGTGCCAGCAGTTCGAGTTATGGCTACACCTTC.

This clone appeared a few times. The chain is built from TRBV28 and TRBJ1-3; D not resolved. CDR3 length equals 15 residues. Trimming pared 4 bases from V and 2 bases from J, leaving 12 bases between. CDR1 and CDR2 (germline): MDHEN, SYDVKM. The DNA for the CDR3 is TGTGCCAGCAGTTCGGCGGGTCGCCCTGGAAACACCATATATTTT. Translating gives CASSSAGRPGNTIYF.

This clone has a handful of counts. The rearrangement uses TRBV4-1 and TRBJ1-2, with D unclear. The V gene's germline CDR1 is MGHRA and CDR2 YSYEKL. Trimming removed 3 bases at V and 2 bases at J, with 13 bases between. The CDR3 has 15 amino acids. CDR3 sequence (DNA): TGCGCCAGCAGCCAGAGGGCAGGTGGGAACTATGGCTACACCTTC. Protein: CASSQRAGGNYGYTF.

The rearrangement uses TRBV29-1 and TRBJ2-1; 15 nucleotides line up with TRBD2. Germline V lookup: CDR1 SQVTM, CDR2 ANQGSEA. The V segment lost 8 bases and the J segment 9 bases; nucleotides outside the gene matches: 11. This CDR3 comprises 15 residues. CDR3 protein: CSSSLGLAGGREQFF. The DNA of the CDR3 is TGCAGCTCCTCCTTAGGACTAGCGGGGGGGCGTGAGCAGTTCTTC.

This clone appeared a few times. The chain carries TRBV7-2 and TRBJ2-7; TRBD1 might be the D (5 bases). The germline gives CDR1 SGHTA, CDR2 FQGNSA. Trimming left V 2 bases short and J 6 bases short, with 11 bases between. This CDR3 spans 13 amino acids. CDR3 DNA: TGTGCCAGCAGCTTAAATGGGGCCGGCGAGCAGTACTTC. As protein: CASSLNGAGEQYF. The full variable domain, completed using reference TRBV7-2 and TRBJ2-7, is GAGVSQSPSNKVTEKGKDVELRCDPISGHTALYWYRQSLGQGLEFLIYFQGNSAPDKSGLPSDRFSAERTGGSVSTLTIQRTQQEDSAVYLCASSLNGAGEQYFGPGTRLTVT.

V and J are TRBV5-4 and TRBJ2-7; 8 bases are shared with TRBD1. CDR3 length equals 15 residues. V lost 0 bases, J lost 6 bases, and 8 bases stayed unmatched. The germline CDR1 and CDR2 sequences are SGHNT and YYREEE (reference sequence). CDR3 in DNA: TGTGCCAGCAGCTTGGGAGCAGGGGGCGCATCCGAGCAGTACTTC. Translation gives CASSLGAGGASEQYF. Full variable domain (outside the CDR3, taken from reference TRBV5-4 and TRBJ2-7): ETGVTQSPTHLIKTRGQQVTLRCSSQSGHNTVSWYQQALGQGPQFIFQYYREEENGRGNFPPRFSGLQFPNYSSELNVNALELDDSALYLCASSLGAGGASEQYFGPGTRLTVT.

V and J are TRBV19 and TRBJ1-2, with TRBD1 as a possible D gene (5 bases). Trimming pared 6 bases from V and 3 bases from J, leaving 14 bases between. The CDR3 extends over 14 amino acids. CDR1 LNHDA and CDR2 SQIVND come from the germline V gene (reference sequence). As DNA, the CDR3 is TGTGCCAGTAGCCCAGGGCTAGGGCACTATGGCTACACCTTC. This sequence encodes CASSPGLGHYGYTF.

CDR3 in amino acids: CASSPTVAQETQYF. Written as DNA, the CDR3 is TGTGCCAGCAGCCCGACAGTCGCACAAGAGACCCAGTACTTC. This rearrangement joins TRBV28 to TRBJ2-5; perhaps TRBD1 as D (5 bases). The V and J ends lost 6 bases and 2 bases respectively, with 13 bases between them. Germline V gives CDR1 MDHEN, CDR2 SYDVKM. This CDR3 has 14 residues.

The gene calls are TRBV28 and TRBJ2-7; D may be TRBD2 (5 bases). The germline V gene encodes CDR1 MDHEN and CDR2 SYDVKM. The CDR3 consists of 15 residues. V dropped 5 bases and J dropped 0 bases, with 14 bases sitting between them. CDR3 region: CASSPTSFGSYEQYF. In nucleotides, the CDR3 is TGTGCCAGCAGTCCTACTAGTTTTGGCTCCTACGAGCAGTACTTC.

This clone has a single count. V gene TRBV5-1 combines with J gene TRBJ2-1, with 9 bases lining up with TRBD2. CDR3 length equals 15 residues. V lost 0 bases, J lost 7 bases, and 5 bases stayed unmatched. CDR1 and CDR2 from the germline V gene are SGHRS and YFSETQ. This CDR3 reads CASSLGGTSLNEQFF. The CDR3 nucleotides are TGCGCCAGCAGCTTGGGAGGGACTAGCCTAAATGAGCAGTTCTTC.